This T cell receptor beta chain was captured in a study of blood T cell repertoires in COVID-19. Looking at the study overall: Acute and convalescent COVID-19 specimens originated in the United States, Italy and Spain.

The CDR3 consists of 17 residues. V shed 3 bases and J 4 bases; nucleotides not matched to a gene: 9. Germline CDR1 is MDHEN and CDR2 is SYDVKM. Method: immunoSEQ multiplex PCR; TCRdb's copy keeps in-frame clones and lacks some. The table has tens of thousands of clones, 70% to 80% seen once. Input material: peripheral blood. The V call is TRBV28, the J call TRBJ2-3, with 11 nucleotides matching TRBD2. The TCR comes from a human donor in a cohort sampled during active COVID-19. DNA of the CDR3: TGTGCCAGCAGTTTGGTTCCGGGACTAGCGGACTCAGATACGCAGTATTTT. Its protein is CASSLVPGLADSDTQYF.